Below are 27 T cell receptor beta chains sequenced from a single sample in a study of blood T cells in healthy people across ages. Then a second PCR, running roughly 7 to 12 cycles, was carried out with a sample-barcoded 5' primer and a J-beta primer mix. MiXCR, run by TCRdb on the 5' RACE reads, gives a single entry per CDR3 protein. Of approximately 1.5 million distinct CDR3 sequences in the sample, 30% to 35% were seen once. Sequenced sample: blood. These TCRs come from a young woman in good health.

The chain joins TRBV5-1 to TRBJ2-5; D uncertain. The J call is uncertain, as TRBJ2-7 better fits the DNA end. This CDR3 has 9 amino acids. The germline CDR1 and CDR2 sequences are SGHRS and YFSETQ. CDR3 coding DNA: TGCGCCGGGTCGAGCGAGCAGTACTTC. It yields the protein CAGSSEQYF.

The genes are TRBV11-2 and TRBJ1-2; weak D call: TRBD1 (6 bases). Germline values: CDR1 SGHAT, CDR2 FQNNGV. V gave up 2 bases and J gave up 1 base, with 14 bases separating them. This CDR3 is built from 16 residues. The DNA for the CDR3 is TGTGCCAGCAGCTTAAACCCGGGGGCCGTTAACTATGGCTACACCTTC. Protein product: CASSLNPGAVNYGYTF.

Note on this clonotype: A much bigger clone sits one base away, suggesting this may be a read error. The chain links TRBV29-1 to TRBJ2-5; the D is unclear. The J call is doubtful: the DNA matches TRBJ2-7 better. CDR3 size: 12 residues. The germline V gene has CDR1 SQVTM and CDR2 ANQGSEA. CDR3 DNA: TGCAGCGTTGAAGGGTCCCCCTGCGAGCAGTACTTC. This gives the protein CSVEGSPCEQYF.

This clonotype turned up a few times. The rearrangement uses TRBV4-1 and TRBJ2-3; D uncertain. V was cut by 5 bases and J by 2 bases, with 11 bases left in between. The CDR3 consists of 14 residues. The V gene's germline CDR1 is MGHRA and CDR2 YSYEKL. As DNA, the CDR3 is TGCGCCAGCAGCATCCAGCTAGACACAGATACGCAGTATTTT. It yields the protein CASSIQLDTDTQYF.

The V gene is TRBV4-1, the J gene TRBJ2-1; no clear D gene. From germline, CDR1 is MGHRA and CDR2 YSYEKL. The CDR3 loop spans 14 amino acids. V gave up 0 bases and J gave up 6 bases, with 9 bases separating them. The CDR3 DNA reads TGCGCCAGCAGCCAAGAACCCCCGGGCAATGAGCAGTTCTTC. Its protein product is CASSQEPPGNEQFF.

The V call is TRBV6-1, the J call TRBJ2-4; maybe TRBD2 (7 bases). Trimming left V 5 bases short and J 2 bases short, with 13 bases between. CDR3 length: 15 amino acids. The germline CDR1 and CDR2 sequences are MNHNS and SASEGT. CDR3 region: CASSNREGTKNIQYF. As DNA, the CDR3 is TGTGCCAGCAGTAACAGGGAGGGGACCAAAAACATTCAGTACTTC.

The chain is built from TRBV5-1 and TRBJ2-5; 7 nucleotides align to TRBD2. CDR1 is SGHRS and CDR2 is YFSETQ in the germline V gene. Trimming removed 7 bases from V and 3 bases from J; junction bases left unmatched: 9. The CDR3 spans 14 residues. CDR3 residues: CASGSGAGEETQYF. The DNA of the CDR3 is TGCGCCAGCGGGAGCGGGGCAGGTGAAGAGACCCAGTACTTC.

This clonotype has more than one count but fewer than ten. CDR3 loop: CSVAGETSSYEQYF. As DNA, the CDR3 is TGCAGCGTTGCTGGGGAAACCTCTTCCTACGAGCAGTACTTC. The chain carries TRBV29-1 and TRBJ2-7; no clear D gene. Trimming stripped 4 bases from V and 1 base from J, with 14 bases between. The CDR3 totals 14 residues. CDR1 and CDR2 (germline): SQVTM, ANQGSEA.

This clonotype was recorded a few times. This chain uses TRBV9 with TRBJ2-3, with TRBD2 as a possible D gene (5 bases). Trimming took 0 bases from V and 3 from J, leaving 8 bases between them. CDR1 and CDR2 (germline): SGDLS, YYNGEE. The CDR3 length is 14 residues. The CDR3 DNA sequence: TGTGCCAGCAGCGTAGGAGGGCTGACAGATACGCAGTATTTT. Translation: CASSVGGLTDTQYF.

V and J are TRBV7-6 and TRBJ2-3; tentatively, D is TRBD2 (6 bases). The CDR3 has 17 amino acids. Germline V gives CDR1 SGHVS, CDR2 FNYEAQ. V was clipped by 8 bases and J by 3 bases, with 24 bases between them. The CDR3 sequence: CASSKGSGGDRTDTQYF. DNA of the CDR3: TGTGCCAGCTCGAAGGGGAGCGGAGGGGATCGGACAGATACGCAGTATTTT.

The CDR3 DNA is TGTGCCAGCAGCTCCGGACAGGGGGCTGCTGAGACCCAGTACTTC. Translation gives CASSSGQGAAETQYF. This chain links TRBV7-9 with TRBJ2-5; 11 nucleotides agree with TRBD1. This CDR3 has 15 amino acids. With 4 bases clipped from V and 5 bases from J, the junction kept 6 bases outside the gene matches. From germline, CDR1 is SEHNR and CDR2 FQNEAQ (reference sequence). The full variable domain, in which reference TRBV7-9 and TRBJ2-5 provide the parts outside the CDR3, is DTGVSQNPRHKITKRGQNVTFRCDPISEHNRLYWYRQTLGQGPEFLTYFQNEAQLEKSRLLSDRFSAERPKGSFSTLEIQRTEQGDSAMYLCASSSGQGAAETQYFGPGTRLLVL.

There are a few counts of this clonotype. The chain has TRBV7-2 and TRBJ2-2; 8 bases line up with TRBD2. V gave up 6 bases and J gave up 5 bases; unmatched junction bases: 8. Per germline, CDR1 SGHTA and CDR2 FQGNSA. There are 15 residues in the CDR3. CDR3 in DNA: TGTGCCAGCAGGCCGGGGGGGGCCCGGACCGGGGAGCTGTTTTTT. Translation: CASRPGGARTGELFF.

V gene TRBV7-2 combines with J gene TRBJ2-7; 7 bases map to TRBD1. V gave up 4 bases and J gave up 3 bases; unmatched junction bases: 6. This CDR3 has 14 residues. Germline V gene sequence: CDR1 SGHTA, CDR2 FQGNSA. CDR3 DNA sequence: TGTGCCAGCAGCTCTCAGACAGGGAACTACGAGCAGTACTTC. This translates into CASSSQTGNYEQYF.

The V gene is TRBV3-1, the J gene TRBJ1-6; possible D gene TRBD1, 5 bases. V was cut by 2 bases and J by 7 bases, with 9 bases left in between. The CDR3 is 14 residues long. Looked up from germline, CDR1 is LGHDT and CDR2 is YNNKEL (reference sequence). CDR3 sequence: CASSQMGPNSPLHF. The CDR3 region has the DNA TGTGCCAGCAGCCAAATGGGACCGAATTCACCCCTCCACTTT.

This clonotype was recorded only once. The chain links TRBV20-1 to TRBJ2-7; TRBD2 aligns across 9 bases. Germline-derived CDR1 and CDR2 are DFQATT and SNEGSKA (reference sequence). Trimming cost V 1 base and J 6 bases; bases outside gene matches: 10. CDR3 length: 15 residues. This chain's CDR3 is CSARAPAGGNCEQYF. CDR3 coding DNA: TGCAGTGCTAGAGCCCCTGCGGGGGGGAACTGCGAGCAGTACTTC.

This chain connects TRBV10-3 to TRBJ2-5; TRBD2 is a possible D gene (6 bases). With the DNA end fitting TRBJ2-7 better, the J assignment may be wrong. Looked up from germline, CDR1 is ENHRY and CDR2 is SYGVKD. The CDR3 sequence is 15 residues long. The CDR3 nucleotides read TGTGCCATCAGTGCCCTGGAGGGAGATAATTACGAGCAGTACTTC. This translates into CAISALEGDNYEQYF.

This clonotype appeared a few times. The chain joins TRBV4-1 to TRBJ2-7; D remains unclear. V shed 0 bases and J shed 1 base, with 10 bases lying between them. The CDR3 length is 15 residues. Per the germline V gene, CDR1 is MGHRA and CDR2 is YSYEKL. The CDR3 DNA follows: TGCGCCAGCAGCCAAGATTGGGTGGGTTCCTACGAGCAGTACTTC. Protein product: CASSQDWVGSYEQYF.

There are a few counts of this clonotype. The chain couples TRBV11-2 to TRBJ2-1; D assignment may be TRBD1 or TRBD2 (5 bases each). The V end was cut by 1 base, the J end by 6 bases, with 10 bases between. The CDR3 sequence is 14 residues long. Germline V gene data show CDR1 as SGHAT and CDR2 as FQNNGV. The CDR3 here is CASSLGGGPNEQFF. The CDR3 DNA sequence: TGTGCCAGCAGCTTAGGTGGGGGACCCAATGAGCAGTTCTTC.

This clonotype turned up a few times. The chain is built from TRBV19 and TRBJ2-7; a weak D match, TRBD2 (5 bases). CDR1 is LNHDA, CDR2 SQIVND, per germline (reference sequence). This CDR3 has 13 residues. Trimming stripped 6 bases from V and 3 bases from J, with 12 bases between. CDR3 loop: CASRNSGVYEQYF. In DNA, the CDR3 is TGTGCCAGTAGGAACTCCGGGGTCTACGAGCAGTACTTC.

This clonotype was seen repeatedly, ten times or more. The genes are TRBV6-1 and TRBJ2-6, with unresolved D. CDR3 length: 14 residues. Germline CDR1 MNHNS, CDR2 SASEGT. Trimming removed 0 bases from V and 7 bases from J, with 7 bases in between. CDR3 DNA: TGTGCCAGCAGTGAAGCCTTTGGAGCCAACGTCCTGACTTTC. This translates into CASSEAFGANVLTF.

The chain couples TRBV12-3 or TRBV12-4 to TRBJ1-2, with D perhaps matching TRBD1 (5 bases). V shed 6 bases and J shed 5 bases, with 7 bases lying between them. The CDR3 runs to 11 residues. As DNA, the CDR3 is TGTGCCAGCAGCCGACAGTATGGCTACACCTTC. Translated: CASSRQYGYTF.

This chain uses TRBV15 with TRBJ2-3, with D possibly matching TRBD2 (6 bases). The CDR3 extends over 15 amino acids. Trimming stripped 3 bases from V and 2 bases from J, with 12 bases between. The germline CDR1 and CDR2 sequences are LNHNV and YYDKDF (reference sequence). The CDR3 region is CATSRRDGTTDTQYF. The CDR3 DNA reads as TGTGCCACCAGCAGGCGGGATGGTACCACAGATACGCAGTATTTT.

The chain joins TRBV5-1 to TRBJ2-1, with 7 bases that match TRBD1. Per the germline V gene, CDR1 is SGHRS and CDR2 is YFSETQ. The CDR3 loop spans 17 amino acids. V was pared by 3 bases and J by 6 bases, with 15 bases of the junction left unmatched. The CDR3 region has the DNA TGCGCCAGCAGCTCGCCGCACGCAGGGGGACAGCTCAATGAGCAGTTCTTC. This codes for CASSSPHAGGQLNEQFF.

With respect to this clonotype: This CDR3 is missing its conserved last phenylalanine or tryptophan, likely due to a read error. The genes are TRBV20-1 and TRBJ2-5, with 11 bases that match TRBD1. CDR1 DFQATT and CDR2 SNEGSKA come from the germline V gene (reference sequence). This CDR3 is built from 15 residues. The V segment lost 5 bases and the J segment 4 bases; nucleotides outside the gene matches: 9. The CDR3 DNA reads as TGCAGTGCTGAACCCGGGACAGGGGGTCCAGAGACCCAGTACTGC. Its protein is CSAEPGTGGPETQYC.

CDR3 bases: TGTGCCAGCAGAAGGGCCGGGTCACGGACAGATACGCAGTATTTT. Its protein product is CASRRAGSRTDTQYF. V gene TRBV27 combines with J gene TRBJ2-3; D not resolved. Trimming took off 6 bases at V and 3 bases at J, with 16 bases between the two ends. The CDR3 totals 15 residues. Per the germline V gene, CDR1 is MNHEY and CDR2 is SMNVEV (reference sequence).

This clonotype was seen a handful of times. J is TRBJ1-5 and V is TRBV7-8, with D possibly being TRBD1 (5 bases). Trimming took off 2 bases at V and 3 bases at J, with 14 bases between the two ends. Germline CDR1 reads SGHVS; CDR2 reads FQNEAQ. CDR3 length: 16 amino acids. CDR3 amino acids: CASSLLGRVLNQPQHF. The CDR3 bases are TGTGCCAGCAGCTTATTGGGCAGGGTCCTCAATCAGCCCCAGCATTTT.

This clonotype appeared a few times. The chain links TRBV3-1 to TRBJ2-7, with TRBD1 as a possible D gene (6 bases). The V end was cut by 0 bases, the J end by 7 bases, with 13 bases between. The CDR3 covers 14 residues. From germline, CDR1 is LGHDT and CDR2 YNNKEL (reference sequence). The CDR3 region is CASSQETGVEEQYF. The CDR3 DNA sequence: TGTGCCAGCAGCCAAGAGACAGGAGTTGAAGAGCAGTACTTC.